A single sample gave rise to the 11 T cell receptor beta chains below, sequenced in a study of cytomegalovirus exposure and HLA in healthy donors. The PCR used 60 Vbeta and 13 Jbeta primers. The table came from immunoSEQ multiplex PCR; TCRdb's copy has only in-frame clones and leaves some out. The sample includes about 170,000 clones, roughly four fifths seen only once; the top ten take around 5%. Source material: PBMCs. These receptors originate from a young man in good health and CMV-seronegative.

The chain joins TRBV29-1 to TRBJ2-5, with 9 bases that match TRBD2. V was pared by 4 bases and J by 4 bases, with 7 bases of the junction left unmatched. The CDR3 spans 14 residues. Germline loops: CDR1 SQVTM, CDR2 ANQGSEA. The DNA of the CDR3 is TGCAGCGTTGTTAGCGGGGGAGTTGTAGAGACCCAGTACTTC. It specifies CSVVSGGVVETQYF.

The CDR3 sequence is CASRAPGQDYSPLHF. CDR3 bases: TGTGCCAGCAGAGCCCCGGGACAGGATTATTCACCCCTCCACTTT. The chain combines TRBV25-1 with TRBJ1-6; 8 bases fit TRBD1. Germline trimming cut 6 bases from V and 8 bases from J; bases unmatched to any gene: 9. The germline CDR1 and CDR2 sequences are MGHDK and SYGVNS. The CDR3 is made up of 15 amino acids.

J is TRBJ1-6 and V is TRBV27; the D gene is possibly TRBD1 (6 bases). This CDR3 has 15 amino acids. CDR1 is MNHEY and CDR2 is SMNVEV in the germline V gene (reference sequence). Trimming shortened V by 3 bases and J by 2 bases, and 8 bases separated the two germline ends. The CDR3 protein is CASSLGAAYNSPLHF. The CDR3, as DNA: TGTGCCAGCAGTTTGGGGGCCGCCTATAATTCACCCCTCCACTTT.

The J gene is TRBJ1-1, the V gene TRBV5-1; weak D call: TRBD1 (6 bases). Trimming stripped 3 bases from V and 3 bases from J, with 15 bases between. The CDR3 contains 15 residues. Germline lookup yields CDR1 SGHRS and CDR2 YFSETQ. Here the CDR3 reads CASSWRGRGDTEAFF. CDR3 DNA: TGCGCCAGCAGCTGGCGGGGGCGAGGTGACACTGAAGCTTTCTTT. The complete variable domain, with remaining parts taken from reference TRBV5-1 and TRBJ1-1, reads KAGVTQTPRYLIKTRGQQVTLSCSPISGHRSVSWYQQTPGQGLQFLFEYFSETQRNKGNFPGRFSGRQFSNSRSEMNVSTLELGDSALYLCASSWRGRGDTEAFFGQGTRLTVV.

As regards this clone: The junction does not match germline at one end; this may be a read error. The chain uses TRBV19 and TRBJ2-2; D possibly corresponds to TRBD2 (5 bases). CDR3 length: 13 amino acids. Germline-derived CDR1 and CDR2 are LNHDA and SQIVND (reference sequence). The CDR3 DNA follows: TGTGCCAGTAAGGGCAGCGACACCGGGGAGCCGTTTTTT. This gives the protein CASKGSDTGEPFF.

CDR3 sequence: CASSADSSDQPQHF. Here the CDR3 DNA reads TGTGCCAGCAGCGCCGACAGCTCCGATCAGCCCCAGCATTTT. The chain combines TRBV7-6 with TRBJ1-5; possible D gene TRBD1, 5 bases. Germline V lookup: CDR1 SGHVS, CDR2 FNYEAQ. The CDR3 has 14 residues. Trimming pared 5 bases from V and 5 bases from J, leaving 13 bases between. Supplemented by reference TRBV7-6 and TRBJ1-5, the full variable domain reads GAGVSQSPRYKVTKRGQDVALRCDPISGHVSLYWYRQALGQGPEFLTYFNYEAQQDKSGLPNDRFSAERPEGSISTLTIQRTEQRDSAMYRCASSADSSDQPQHFGDGTRLSIL.

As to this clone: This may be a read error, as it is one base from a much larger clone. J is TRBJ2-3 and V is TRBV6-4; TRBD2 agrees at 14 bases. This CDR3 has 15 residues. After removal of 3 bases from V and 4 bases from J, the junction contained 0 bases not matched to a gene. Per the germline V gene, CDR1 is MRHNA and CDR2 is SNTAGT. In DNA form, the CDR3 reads TGTGCCAGCAGTGAGACTAGCGGGGGGGCAGATACGCAGTATTTT. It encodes CASSETSGGADTQYF.

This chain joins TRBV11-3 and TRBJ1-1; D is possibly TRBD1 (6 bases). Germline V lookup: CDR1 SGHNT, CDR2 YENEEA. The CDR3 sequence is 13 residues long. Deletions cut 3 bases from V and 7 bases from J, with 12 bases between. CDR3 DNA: TGTGCCAGCAGCTTTACAGGGCTGGATGAAGCTTTCTTT. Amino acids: CASSFTGLDEAFF.

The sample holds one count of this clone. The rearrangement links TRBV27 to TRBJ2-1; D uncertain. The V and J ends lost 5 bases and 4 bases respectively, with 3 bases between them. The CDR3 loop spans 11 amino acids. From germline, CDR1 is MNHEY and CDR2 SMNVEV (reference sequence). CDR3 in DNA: TGTGCCAGCAGTGAGTACAATGAGCAGTTCTTC. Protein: CASSEYNEQFF.

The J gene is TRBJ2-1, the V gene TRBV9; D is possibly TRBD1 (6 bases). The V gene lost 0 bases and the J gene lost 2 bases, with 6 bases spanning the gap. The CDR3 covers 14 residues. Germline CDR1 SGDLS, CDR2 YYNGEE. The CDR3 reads CASSVAGAYNEQFF. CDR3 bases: TGTGCCAGCAGCGTAGCAGGGGCCTACAATGAGCAGTTCTTC.

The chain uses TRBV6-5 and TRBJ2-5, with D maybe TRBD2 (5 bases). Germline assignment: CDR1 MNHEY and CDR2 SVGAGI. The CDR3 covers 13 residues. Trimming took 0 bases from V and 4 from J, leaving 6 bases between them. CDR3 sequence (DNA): TGTGCCAGCAGTTACTCGGAGGTAGAGACCCAGTACTTC. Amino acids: CASSYSEVETQYF.